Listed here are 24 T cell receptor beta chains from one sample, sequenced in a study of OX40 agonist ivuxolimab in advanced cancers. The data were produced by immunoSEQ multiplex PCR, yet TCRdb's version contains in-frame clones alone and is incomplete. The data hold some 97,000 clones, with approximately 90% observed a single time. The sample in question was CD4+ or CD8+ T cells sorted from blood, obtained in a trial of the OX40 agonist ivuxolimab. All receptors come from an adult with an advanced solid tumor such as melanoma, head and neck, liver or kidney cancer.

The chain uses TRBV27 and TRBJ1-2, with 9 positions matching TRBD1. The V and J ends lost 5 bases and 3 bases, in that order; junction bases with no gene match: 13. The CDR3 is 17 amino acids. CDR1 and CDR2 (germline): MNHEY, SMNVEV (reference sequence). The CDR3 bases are TGTGCCAGCAGTCCCTATCGTGGGACAGGGTATTACTATGGCTACACCTTC. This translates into CASSPYRGTGYYYGYTF.

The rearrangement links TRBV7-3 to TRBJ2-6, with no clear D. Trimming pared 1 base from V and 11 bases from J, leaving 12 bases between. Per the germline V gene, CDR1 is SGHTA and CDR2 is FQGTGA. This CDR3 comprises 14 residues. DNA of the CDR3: TGTGCCAGCAGCTTAAAACCCAGTCCTGACGTCCTGACTTTC. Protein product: CASSLKPSPDVLTF.

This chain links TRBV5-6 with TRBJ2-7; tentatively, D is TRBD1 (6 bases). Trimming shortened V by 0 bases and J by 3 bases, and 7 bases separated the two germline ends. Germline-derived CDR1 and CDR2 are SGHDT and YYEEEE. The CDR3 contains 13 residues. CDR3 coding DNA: TGTGCCAGCAGCTTGGTGGACAGCTACGAGCAGTACTTC. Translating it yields CASSLVDSYEQYF.

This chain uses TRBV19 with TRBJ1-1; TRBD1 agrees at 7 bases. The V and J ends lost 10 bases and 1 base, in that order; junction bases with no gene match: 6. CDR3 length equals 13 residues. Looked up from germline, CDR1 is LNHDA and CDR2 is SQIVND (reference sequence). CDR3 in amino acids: CATRGQPNTEAFF. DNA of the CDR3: TGTGCCACTAGGGGACAGCCGAACACTGAAGCTTTCTTT.

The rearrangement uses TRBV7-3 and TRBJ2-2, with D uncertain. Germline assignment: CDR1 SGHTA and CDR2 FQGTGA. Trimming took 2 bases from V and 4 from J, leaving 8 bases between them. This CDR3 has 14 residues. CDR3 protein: CASSLLRTTGELFF. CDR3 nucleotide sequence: TGTGCCAGCAGCTTACTGCGTACCACCGGGGAGCTGTTTTTT.

CDR3 in amino acids: CASSFEGRQGHSPLHF. CDR3 DNA: TGTGCCAGCAGTTTCGAGGGGCGTCAGGGACATTCACCCCTCCACTTT. This chain connects TRBV27 to TRBJ1-6; weak D call: TRBD1 (5 bases). Deletions cut 3 bases from V and 8 bases from J, with 17 bases between. From germline, CDR1 is MNHEY and CDR2 SMNVEV (reference sequence). This CDR3 comprises 16 residues.

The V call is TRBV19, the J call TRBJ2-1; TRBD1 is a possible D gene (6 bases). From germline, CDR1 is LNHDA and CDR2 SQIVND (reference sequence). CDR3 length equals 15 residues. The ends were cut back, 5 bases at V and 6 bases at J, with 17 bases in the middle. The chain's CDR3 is CASSSRPPRGNEQFF. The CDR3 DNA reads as TGTGCCAGTAGTTCTCGACCGCCCAGGGGCAATGAGCAGTTCTTC. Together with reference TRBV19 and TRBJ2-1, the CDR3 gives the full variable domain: DGGITQSPKYLFRKEGQNVTLSCEQNLNHDAMYWYRQDPGQGLRLIYYSQIVNDFQKGDIAEGYSVSREKKESFPLTVTSAQKNPTAFYLCASSSRPPRGNEQFFGPGTRLTVL.

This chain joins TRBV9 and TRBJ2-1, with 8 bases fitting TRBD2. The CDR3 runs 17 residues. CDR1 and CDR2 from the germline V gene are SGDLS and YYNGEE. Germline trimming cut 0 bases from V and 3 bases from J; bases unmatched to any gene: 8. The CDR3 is CASSVGSGGIVYNEQFF. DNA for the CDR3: TGTGCCAGCAGCGTAGGATCGGGGGGGATAGTCTACAATGAGCAGTTCTTC.

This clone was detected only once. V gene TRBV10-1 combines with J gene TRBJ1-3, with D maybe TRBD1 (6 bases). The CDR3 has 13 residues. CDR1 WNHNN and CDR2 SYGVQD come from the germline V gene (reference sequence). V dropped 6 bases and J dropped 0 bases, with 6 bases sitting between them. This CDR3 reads CASRDSSGNTIYF. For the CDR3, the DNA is TGCGCCAGCAGGGACAGCTCTGGAAACACCATATATTTT.

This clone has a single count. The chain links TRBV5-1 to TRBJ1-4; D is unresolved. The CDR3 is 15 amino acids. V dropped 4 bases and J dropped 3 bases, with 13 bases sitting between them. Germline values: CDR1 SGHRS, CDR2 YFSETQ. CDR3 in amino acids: CASSPSYVANEKLFF. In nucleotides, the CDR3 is TGCGCCAGCAGCCCCTCCTATGTGGCTAATGAAAAACTGTTTTTT.

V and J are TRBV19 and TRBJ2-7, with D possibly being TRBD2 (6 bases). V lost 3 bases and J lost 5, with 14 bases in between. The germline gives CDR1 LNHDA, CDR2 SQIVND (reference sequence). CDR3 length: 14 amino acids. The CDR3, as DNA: TGTGCCAGTAGTATGTTGGCGGGGTTCAACGAGCAGTACTTC. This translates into CASSMLAGFNEQYF.

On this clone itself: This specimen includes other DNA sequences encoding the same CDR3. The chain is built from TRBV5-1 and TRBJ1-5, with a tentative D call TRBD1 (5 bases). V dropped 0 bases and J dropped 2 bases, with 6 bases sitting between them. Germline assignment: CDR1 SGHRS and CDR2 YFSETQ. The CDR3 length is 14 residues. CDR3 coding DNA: TGCGCCAGCAGCTTGGGAGGGGGCAATCAGCCCCAGCATTTT. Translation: CASSLGGGNQPQHF.

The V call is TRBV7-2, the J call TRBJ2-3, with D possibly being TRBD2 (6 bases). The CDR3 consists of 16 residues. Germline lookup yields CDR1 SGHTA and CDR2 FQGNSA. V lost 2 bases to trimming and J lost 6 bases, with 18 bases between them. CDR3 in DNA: TGTGCCAGCAGCTTAAGGCGGGATGTTACCTTCGATACGCAGTATTTT. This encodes CASSLRRDVTFDTQYF.

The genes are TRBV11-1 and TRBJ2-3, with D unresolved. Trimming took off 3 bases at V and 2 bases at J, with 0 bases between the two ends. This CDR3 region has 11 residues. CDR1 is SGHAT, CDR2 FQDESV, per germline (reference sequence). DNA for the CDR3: TGTGCCAGCAGCTTCACAGATACGCAGTATTTT. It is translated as CASSFTDTQYF.

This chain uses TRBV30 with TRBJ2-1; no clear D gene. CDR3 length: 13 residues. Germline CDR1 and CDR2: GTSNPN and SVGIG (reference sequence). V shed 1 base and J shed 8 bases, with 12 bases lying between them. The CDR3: CAWSAAHDDEQFF. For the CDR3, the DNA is TGTGCCTGGAGTGCGGCCCACGACGATGAGCAGTTCTTC.

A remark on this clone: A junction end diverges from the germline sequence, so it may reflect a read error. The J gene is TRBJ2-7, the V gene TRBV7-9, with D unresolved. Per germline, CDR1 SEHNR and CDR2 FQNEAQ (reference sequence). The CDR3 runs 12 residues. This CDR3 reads CASSLLGFLIDF. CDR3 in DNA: TGTGCCAGCAGCTTACTTGGTTTCCTAATAGACTTC.

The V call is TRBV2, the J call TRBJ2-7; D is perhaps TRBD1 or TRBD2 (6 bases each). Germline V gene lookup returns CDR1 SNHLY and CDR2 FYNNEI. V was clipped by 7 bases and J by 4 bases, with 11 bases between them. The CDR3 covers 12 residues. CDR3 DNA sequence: TGTGCCAGCAACGGGGGCGGGTACGAGCAGTACTTC. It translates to CASNGGGYEQYF.

This chain's CDR3 is CASSRDLSAGGANVLTF. CDR3 bases: TGTGCCAGCAGCCGGGACCTATCCGCGGGTGGGGCCAACGTCCTGACTTTC. The rearrangement links TRBV28 to TRBJ2-6; D may match TRBD1 or TRBD2 (5 bases each). Germline values: CDR1 MDHEN, CDR2 SYDVKM. This CDR3 has 17 amino acids. V lost 6 bases to trimming and J lost 3 bases, with 18 bases between them.

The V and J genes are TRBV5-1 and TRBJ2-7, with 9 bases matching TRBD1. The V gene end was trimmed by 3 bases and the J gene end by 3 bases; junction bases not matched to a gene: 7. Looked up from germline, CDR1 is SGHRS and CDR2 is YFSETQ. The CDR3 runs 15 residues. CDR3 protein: CASSWGTGKDYEQYF. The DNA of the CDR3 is TGCGCCAGCAGCTGGGGGACAGGGAAAGACTACGAGCAGTACTTC.

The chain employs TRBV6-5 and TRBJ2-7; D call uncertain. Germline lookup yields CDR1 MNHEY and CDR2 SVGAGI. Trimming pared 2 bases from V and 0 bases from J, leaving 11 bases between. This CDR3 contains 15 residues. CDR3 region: CASSYDAWDSYEQYF. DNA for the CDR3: TGTGCCAGCAGTTACGATGCGTGGGACTCCTACGAGCAGTACTTC.

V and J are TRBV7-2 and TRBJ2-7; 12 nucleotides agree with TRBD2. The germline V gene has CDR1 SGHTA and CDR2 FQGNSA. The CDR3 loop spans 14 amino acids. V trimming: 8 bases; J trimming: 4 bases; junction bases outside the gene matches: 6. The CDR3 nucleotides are TGTGCCAGCCATCTAGCGGGAGGGCGTTACGAGCAGTACTTC. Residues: CASHLAGGRYEQYF.

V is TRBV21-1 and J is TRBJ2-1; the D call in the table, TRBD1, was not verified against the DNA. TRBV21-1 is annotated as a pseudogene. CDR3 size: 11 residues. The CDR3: CASPRGYEQFF. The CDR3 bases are TGTGCCAGCCCCAGGGGCTATGAGCAGTTCTTC.

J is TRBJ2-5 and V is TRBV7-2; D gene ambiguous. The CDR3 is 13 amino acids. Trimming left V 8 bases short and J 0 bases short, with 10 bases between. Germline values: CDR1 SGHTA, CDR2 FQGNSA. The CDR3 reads CASRGDNQETQYF. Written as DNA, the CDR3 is TGTGCCAGCCGTGGCGACAACCAAGAGACCCAGTACTTC. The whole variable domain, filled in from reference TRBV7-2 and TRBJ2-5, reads GAGVSQSPSNKVTEKGKDVELRCDPISGHTALYWYRQSLGQGLEFLIYFQGNSAPDKSGLPSDRFSAERTGGSVSTLTIQRTQQEDSAVYLCASRGDNQETQYFGPGTRLLVL.

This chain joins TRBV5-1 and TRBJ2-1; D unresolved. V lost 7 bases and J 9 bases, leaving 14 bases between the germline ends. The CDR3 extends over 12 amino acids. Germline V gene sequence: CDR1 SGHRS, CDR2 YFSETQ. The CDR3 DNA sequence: TGCGCCAGCGGGCCCAGCTCCGGTGAGCAGTTCTTC. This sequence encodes CASGPSSGEQFF.